These 3 T cell receptor beta chains were sequenced from one sample in a study of blood T cells in healthy people across ages. Together with a sample-barcoded 5' primer, a J-beta primer mix was included in a second PCR lasting 7 to 11 cycles. From the 5' RACE reads, TCRdb called clonotypes with MiXCR, one entry per CDR3 protein. The sample carries 1.5 million to 2 million distinct CDR3 sequences, roughly 50% recorded once. The specimen was blood. The origin of the receptors is a woman between 40 and 55 years old in good health.

This clonotype was seen more than once but under ten times. V gene TRBV27 combines with J gene TRBJ2-7, with 7 bases identical to TRBD2. This CDR3 contains 15 residues. Germline assignment: CDR1 MNHEY and CDR2 SMNVEV (reference sequence). V lost 2 bases and J lost 2; bases outside the gene matches: 6. The CDR3 loop is CASSLETSPTYEQYF. The DNA of the CDR3 is TGTGCCAGCAGTTTAGAGACTAGCCCTACCTACGAGCAGTACTTC.

V usage is TRBV24-1 and J usage is TRBJ2-3; D gene uncertain. The length of the CDR3 is 16 residues. Germline CDR1 KGHDR, CDR2 SFDVKD. V shed 3 bases and J shed 0 bases, with 12 bases lying between them. The CDR3 nucleotides read TGTGCCACCAGTGATCCGCTTGGAAACAGCACAGATACGCAGTATTTT. Translating gives CATSDPLGNSTDTQYF.

This chain uses TRBV29-1 with TRBJ1-1; D is undetermined. V shed 4 bases and J shed 0 bases, with 12 bases lying between them. This CDR3 region has 14 residues. The germline V gene has CDR1 SQVTM and CDR2 ANQGSEA. The DNA for the CDR3 is TGCAGCGTTGCTGCTAAGTTTTTGAACACTGAAGCTTTCTTT. This translates into CSVAAKFLNTEAFF.